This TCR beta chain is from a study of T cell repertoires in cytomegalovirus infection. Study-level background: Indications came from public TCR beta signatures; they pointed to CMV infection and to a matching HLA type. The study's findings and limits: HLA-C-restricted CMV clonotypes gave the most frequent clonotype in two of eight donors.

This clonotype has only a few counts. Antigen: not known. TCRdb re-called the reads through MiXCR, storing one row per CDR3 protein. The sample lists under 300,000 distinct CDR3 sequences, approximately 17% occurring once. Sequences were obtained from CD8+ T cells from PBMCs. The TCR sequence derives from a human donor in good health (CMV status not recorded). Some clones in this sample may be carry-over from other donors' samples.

The CDR3 sequence: CASSYTYANTGELFF. CDR3 coding DNA: TGTGCCAGCAGTTACACCTATGCGAACACCGGGGAGCTGTTTTTT. This rearrangement joins TRBV6-1 to TRBJ2-2; D is undetermined. The V end was cut by 5 bases, the J end by 0 bases, with 10 bases between. CDR1 and CDR2 from the germline V gene are MNHNS and SASEGT. This CDR3 comprises 15 residues.